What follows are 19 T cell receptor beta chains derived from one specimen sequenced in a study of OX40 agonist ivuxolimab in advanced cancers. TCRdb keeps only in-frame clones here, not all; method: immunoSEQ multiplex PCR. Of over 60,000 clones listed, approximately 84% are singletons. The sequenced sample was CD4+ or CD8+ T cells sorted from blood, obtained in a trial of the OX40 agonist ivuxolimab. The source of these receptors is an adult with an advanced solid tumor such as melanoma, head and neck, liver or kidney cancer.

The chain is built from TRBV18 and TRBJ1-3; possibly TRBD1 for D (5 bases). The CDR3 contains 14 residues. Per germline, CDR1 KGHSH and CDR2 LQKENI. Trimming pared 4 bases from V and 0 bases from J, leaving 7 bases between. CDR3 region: CASSRDSSGNTIYF. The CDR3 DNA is TGTGCCAGCTCACGAGACAGCTCTGGAAACACCATATATTTT.

CDR3 region: CASSLGPFQETQYF. CDR3 coding DNA: TGTGCCAGCAGCTTGGGGCCCTTCCAAGAGACCCAGTACTTC. This chain connects TRBV5-8 to TRBJ2-5; no clear D gene. The germline V gene has CDR1 SGHTS and CDR2 YDEGEE. The CDR3 contains 14 residues. V was shortened by 0 bases and J by 1 base, with 7 bases between the two germline ends. Drawing the rest from reference TRBV5-8 and TRBJ2-5, the complete variable domain is EAGVTQSPTHLIKTRGQQATLRCSPISGHTSVYWYQQALGLGLQFLLWYDEGEERNRGNFPPRFSGRQFPNYSSELNVNALELEDSALYLCASSLGPFQETQYFGPGTRLLVL.

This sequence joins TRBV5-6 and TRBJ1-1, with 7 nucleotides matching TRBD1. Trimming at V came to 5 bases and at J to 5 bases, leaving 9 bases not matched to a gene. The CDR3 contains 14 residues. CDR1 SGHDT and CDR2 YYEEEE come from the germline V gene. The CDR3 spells CASRETGEMTEAFF. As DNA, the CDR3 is TGTGCCAGCAGAGAAACAGGGGAAATGACTGAAGCTTTCTTT. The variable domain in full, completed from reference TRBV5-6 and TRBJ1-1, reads DAGVTQSPTHLIKTRGQQVTLRCSPKSGHDTVSWYQQALGQGPQFIFQYYEEEERQRGNFPDRFSGHQFPNYSSELNVNALLLGDSALYLCASRETGEMTEAFFGQGTRLTVV.

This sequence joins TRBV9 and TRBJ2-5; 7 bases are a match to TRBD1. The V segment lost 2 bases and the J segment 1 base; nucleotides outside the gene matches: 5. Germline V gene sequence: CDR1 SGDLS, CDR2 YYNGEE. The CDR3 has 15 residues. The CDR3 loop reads CASSVQGQRQETQYF. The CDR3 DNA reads TGTGCCAGCAGCGTCCAGGGACAGCGCCAAGAGACCCAGTACTTC.

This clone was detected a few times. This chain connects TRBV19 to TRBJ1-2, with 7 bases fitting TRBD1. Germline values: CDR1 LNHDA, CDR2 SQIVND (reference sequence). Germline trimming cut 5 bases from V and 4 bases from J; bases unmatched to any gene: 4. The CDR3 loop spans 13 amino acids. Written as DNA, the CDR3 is TGTGCCAGTAGTGGGACAGAGGGCTATGGCTACACCTTC. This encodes CASSGTEGYGYTF.

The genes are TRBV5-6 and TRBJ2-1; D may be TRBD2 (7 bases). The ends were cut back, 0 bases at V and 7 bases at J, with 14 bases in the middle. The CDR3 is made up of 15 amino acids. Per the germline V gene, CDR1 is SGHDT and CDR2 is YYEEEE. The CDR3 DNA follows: TGTGCCAGCAGCTTGGGACCCGAGGGGGGGAATGAGCAGTTCTTC. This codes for CASSLGPEGGNEQFF.

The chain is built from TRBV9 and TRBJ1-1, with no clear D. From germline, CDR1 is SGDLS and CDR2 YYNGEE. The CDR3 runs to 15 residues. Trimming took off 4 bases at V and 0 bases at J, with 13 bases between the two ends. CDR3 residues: CASSPTSAVNTEAFF. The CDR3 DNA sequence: TGTGCCAGCAGCCCGACGAGCGCGGTGAACACTGAAGCTTTCTTT.

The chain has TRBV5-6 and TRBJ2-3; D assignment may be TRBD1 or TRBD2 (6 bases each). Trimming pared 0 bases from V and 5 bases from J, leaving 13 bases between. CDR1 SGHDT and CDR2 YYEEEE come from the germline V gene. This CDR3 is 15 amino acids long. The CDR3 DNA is TGTGCCAGCAGCTTGGTGACGGGGGCGATAGATACGCAGTATTTT. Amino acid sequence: CASSLVTGAIDTQYF.

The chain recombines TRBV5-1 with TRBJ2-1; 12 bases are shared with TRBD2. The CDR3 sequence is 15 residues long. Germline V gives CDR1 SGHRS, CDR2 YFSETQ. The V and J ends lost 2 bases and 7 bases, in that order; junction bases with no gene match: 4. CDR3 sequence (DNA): TGCGCCAGCAGCTTTCTAGCGGGGGGGCCGAATGAGCAGTTCTTC. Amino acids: CASSFLAGGPNEQFF. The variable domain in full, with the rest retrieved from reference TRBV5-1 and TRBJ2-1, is KAGVTQTPRYLIKTRGQQVTLSCSPISGHRSVSWYQQTPGQGLQFLFEYFSETQRNKGNFPGRFSGRQFSNSRSEMNVSTLELGDSALYLCASSFLAGGPNEQFFGPGTRLTVL.

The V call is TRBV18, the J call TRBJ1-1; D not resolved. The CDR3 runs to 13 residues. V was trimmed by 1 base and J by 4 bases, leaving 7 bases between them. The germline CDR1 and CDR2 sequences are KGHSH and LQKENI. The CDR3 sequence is CASSPQESTEAFF. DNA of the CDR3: TGTGCCAGCTCACCACAGGAGAGCACTGAAGCTTTCTTT.

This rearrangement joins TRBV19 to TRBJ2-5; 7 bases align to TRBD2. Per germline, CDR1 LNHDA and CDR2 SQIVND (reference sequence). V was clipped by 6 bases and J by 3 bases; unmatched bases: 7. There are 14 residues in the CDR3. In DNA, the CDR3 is TGTGCCAGTAGCCCTACTAGCGTTGAAGAGACCCAGTACTTC. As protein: CASSPTSVEETQYF.

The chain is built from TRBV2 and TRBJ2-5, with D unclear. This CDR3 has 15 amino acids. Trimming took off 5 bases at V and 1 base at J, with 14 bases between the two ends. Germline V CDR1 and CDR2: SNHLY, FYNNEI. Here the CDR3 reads CASSPLLGGQETQYF. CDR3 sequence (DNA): TGTGCCAGCAGTCCGCTACTGGGCGGCCAAGAGACCCAGTACTTC.

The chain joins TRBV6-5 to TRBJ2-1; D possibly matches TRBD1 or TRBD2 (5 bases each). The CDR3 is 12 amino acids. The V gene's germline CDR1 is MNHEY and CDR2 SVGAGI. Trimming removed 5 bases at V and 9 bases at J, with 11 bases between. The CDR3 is CASSRGDSEQFF. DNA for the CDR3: TGTGCCAGCAGTAGGGGAGACAGTGAGCAGTTCTTC.

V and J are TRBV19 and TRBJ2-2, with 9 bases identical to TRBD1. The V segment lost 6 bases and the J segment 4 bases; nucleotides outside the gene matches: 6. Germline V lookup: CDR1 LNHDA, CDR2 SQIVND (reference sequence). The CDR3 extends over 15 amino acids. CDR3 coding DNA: TGTGCCAGTAGGGGACAGGGAGAGAGCACCGGGGAGCTGTTTTTT. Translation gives CASRGQGESTGELFF.

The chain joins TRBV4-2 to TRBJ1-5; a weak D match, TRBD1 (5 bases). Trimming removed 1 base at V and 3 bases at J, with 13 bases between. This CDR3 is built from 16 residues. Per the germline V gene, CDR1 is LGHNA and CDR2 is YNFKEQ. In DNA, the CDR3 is TGTGCCAGCAGCCAAGTGGGGGGTCGCCCCAATCAGCCCCAGCATTTT. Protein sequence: CASSQVGGRPNQPQHF.

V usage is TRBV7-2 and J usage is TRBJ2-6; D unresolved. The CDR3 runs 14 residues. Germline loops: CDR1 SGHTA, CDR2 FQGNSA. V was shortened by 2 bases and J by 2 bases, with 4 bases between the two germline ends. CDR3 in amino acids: CASSLHTGANVLTF. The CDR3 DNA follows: TGTGCCAGCAGCTTACACACTGGGGCCAACGTCCTGACTTTC.

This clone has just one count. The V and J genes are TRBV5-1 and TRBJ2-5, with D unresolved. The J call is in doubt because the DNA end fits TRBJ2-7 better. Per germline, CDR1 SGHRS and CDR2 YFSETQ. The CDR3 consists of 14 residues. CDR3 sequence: CASSLGRSIYEQYF. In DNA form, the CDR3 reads TGCGCCAGCAGCCTGGGTAGGAGCATCTACGAGCAGTACTTC.

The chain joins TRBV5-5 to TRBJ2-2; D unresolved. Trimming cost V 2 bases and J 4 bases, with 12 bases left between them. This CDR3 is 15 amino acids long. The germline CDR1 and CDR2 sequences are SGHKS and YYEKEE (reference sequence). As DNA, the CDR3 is TGTGCCAGCAGCTTCTCCTGGACCCTCACCGGGGAGCTGTTTTTT. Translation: CASSFSWTLTGELFF.

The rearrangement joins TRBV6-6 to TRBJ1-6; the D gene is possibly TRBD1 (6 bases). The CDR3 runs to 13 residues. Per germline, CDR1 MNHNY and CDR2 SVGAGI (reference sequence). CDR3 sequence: CAARTGLNSPLHF. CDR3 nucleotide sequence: TGTGCAGCCCGCACAGGGTTGAATTCACCCCTCCACTTT.